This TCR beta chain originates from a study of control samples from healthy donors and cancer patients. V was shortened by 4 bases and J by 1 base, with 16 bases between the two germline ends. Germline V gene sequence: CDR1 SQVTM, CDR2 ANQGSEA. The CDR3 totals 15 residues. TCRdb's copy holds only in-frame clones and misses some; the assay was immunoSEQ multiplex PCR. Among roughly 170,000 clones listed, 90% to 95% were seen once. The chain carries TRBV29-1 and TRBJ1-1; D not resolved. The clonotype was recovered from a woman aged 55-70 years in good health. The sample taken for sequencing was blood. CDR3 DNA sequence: TGCAGCGTTGGGTCACAGCTCGGCAAGAACACTGAAGCTTTCTTT. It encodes CSVGSQLGKNTEAFF.